These 21 T cell receptor beta chains came from one sample sequenced in a study of immune evolution from preneoplasia to lung adenocarcinoma (dated by TCRdb to the early 2020s). Library preparation was by the immunoSEQ multiplex PCR assay. Sourced from immuneACCESS, this table was stored by TCRdb with only in-frame sequences that have V and J called. A share of the clones is absent; for the studies checked, an unresolved V gene accounts for under half, and the remainder has no known explanation. The sample includes a few thousand clones, with 70% to 90% observed a single time. Clones ranked in the top ten supply less than 25% of the sample. The sample consisted of FFPE adjacent normal lung tissue. The receptors come from a donor older than 65 with lung adenocarcinoma.

The chain links TRBV6-1 to TRBJ2-2, with D possibly TRBD1 on 5 matching bases. The germline V gene has CDR1 MNHNS and CDR2 SASEGT. V was clipped by 5 bases and J by 7 bases, with 11 bases between them. The CDR3 has 13 residues. CDR3 nucleotide sequence: TGTGCCAGCAGTTCAGGGATGGGCGGGGAGCTGTTTTTT. Encoded protein: CASSSGMGGELFF.

This chain's CDR3 is CAISGDRGYPGELFF. DNA for the CDR3: TGTGCCATCAGCGGGGACAGAGGGTATCCCGGGGAGCTGTTTTTT. The chain recombines TRBV10-3 with TRBJ2-2, with 7 bases lining up with TRBD1. The CDR3 loop spans 15 amino acids. V was pared by 6 bases and J by 6 bases, with 10 bases of the junction left unmatched. CDR1 is ENHRY and CDR2 is SYGVKD in the germline V gene.

The chain employs TRBV9 and TRBJ1-4; 7 nucleotides match TRBD1. CDR1 SGDLS and CDR2 YYNGEE come from the germline V gene. Trimming at V came to 4 bases and at J to 0 bases, leaving 3 bases not matched to a gene. The CDR3 totals 15 residues. In DNA, the CDR3 is TGTGCCAGCAGCCCCACAGGGGCAACTAATGAAAAACTGTTTTTT. Its translation: CASSPTGATNEKLFF. The whole variable domain, filled in from reference TRBV9 and TRBJ1-4, reads DSGVTQTPKHLITATGQRVTLRCSPRSGDLSVYWYQQSLDQGLQFLIQYYNGEERAKGNILERFSAQQFPDLHSELNLSSLELGDSALYFCASSPTGATNEKLFFGSGTQLSVL.

V usage is TRBV30 and J usage is TRBJ2-1, with TRBD1 as a possible D gene (6 bases). The CDR3 is 11 residues long. Germline values: CDR1 GTSNPN, CDR2 SVGIG (reference sequence). V was shortened by 3 bases and J by 8 bases, with 8 bases between the two germline ends. The CDR3: CAWSRGDEQFF. For the CDR3, the DNA is TGTGCCTGGAGCAGGGGAGATGAGCAGTTCTTC.

A word on this clone: Compared with germline, one end of the junction differs, possibly owing to a read error. This sequence joins TRBV7-2 and TRBJ2-7; the D gene is possibly TRBD1 (5 bases). The germline V gene has CDR1 SGHTA and CDR2 FQGNSA. The CDR3 spans 16 residues. Here the CDR3 DNA reads TGTGCCAGCAGCTTAGGGTTAGAGTGGCCGCGACAGCCGATCATGTTC. This encodes CASSLGLEWPRQPIMF. Filled out from reference TRBV7-2 and TRBJ2-7, the complete variable domain reads GAGVSQSPSNKVTEKGKDVELRCDPISGHTALYWYRQSLGQGLEFLIYFQGNSAPDKSGLPSDRFSAERTGGSVSTLTIQRTQQEDSAVYLCASSLGLEWPRQPIMFGPGTRLTVT.

This chain uses TRBV19 with TRBJ2-2; no definite D call. The CDR3 extends over 13 amino acids. The ends were cut back, 3 bases at V and 5 bases at J, with 7 bases in the middle. Per germline, CDR1 LNHDA and CDR2 SQIVND (reference sequence). The CDR3 loop is CASSIDGTGELFF. The CDR3 bases are TGTGCCAGTAGTATTGATGGGACCGGGGAGCTGTTTTTT.

The V call is TRBV5-1, the J call TRBJ2-7; D is possibly TRBD2 (6 bases). Trimming took 1 base from V and 6 from J, leaving 17 bases between them. CDR3 length: 15 amino acids. CDR1 SGHRS and CDR2 YFSETQ come from the germline V gene. This CDR3 is CASSLLGGVPLEQYF. The CDR3 DNA sequence: TGCGCCAGCAGCTTGTTGGGGGGAGTGCCCCTCGAGCAGTACTTC. Variable domain in full (rest from reference TRBV5-1 and TRBJ2-7): KAGVTQTPRYLIKTRGQQVTLSCSPISGHRSVSWYQQTPGQGLQFLFEYFSETQRNKGNFPGRFSGRQFSNSRSEMNVSTLELGDSALYLCASSLLGGVPLEQYFGPGTRLTVT.

This clone was picked up one time. The chain carries TRBV28 and TRBJ1-3, with 7 bases matching TRBD1. Germline V CDR1 and CDR2: MDHEN, SYDVKM. V lost 8 bases and J lost 3; bases outside the gene matches: 10. The CDR3 has 15 residues. CDR3 DNA: TGTGCCAGCGCCGACCCGACAGGGCTTGGAAACACCATATATTTT. It yields the protein CASADPTGLGNTIYF.

The DNA of the CDR3 is TGTGCCAGCAGTGAACGAGCGCTGAAGACCCAGTACTTC. This translates into CASSERALKTQYF. The V call is TRBV6-1, the J call TRBJ2-5; no reliable D call. Trimming pared 2 bases from V and 6 bases from J, leaving 10 bases between. The CDR3 has 13 amino acids. Germline CDR1 is MNHNS and CDR2 is SASEGT.

The CDR3 region is CASSDSTSTDTQYF. DNA for the CDR3: TGTGCCAGCAGTGACTCGACCAGCACAGATACGCAGTATTTT. The rearrangement joins TRBV6-4 to TRBJ2-3, with D unresolved. The germline V gene encodes CDR1 MRHNA and CDR2 SNTAGT. Trimming pared 0 bases from V and 0 bases from J, leaving 4 bases between. This CDR3 has 14 amino acids.

This clone has a single count. The chain carries TRBV6-1 and TRBJ2-2; D remains ambiguous. Looked up from germline, CDR1 is MNHNS and CDR2 is SASEGT. V was trimmed by 4 bases and J by 5 bases, leaving 8 bases between them. The CDR3 contains 13 residues. The DNA for the CDR3 is TGTGCCAGCAGTGTCGAGAAGACCGGGGAGCTGTTTTTT. Translation gives CASSVEKTGELFF.

The V and J genes are TRBV6-5 and TRBJ2-3; D not resolved. The germline V gene encodes CDR1 MNHEY and CDR2 SVGAGI. The CDR3 loop spans 12 amino acids. Trimming pared 6 bases from V and 6 bases from J, leaving 10 bases between. The chain's CDR3 is CASSPHRDTQYF. CDR3 DNA: TGTGCCAGCAGCCCACATAGGGATACGCAGTATTTT.

This clone was seen only a few times. The V call is TRBV19, the J call TRBJ1-5; no definite D call. Looked up from germline, CDR1 is LNHDA and CDR2 is SQIVND (reference sequence). The V end lost 4 bases, the J end lost 1 base, and 11 bases lay between the germline ends. This CDR3 region has 15 residues. The chain's CDR3 is CASSTDWESNQPQHF. CDR3 coding DNA: TGTGCCAGTAGTACGGACTGGGAGAGCAATCAGCCCCAGCATTTT.

V usage is TRBV28 and J usage is TRBJ2-7; 7 bases fit TRBD2. The CDR3 covers 16 residues. CDR1 is MDHEN and CDR2 is SYDVKM in the germline V gene. V lost 4 bases to trimming and J lost 0 bases; unmatched junction nucleotides: 9. CDR3 sequence: CASSSPASGSSYEQYF. The CDR3 DNA is TGTGCCAGCAGTTCTCCAGCTAGCGGTAGCTCCTACGAGCAGTACTTC. The full variable domain, its missing parts supplied by reference TRBV28 and TRBJ2-7, is DVKVTQSSRYLVKRTGEKVFLECVQDMDHENMFWYRQDPGLGLRLIYFSYDVKMKEKGDIPEGYSVSREKKERFSLILESASTNQTSMYLCASSSPASGSSYEQYFGPGTRLTVT.

The gene calls are TRBV7-9 and TRBJ2-7; possibly TRBD1 for D (6 bases). Trimming removed 5 bases at V and 5 bases at J, with 19 bases between. The V gene's germline CDR1 is SEHNR and CDR2 FQNEAQ (reference sequence). CDR3 length: 15 amino acids. The chain's CDR3 is CASSHPGQGLDEQYF. The CDR3 DNA is TGTGCCAGCAGCCATCCGGGGCAGGGGTTAGACGAGCAGTACTTC.

The chain recombines TRBV6-4 with TRBJ2-2, with 8 bases lining up with TRBD1. Germline trimming cut 10 bases from V and 3 bases from J; bases unmatched to any gene: 7. This CDR3 has 14 amino acids. Germline V gene sequence: CDR1 MRHNA, CDR2 SNTAGT. The CDR3 loop reads CATDRGKDTGELFF. The CDR3 DNA reads TGTGCCACCGACAGGGGAAAGGACACCGGGGAGCTGTTTTTT.

V is TRBV6-1 and J is TRBJ1-3; possible D gene TRBD1, 5 bases. In germline, CDR1 is MNHNS, CDR2 SASEGT. The CDR3 covers 15 residues. The V end lost 2 bases, the J end lost 2 bases, and 10 bases lay between the germline ends. The CDR3 loop reads CASSETLTAGNTIYF. CDR3 sequence (DNA): TGTGCCAGCAGTGAAACCTTGACAGCTGGAAACACCATATATTTT.

The chain links TRBV29-1 to TRBJ2-5, with TRBD2 identical over 8 bases. V dropped 5 bases and J dropped 5; count of bases not matched to a gene: 7. The CDR3 loop spans 13 amino acids. Germline CDR1 is SQVTM and CDR2 is ANQGSEA. Written as DNA, the CDR3 is TGCAGCGTTCGGGGGGGAGACGGGGAGACCCAGTACTTC. This translates into CSVRGGDGETQYF.

This chain uses TRBV4-1 with TRBJ2-1, with 7 bases matching TRBD1. The CDR3 is 16 residues long. V was clipped by 2 bases and J by 6 bases; unmatched bases: 10. Germline CDR1 is MGHRA and CDR2 is YSYEKL. The DNA of the CDR3 is TGCGCCAGCAGCCAAAGGGGGCTTTCGGCGATCAATGAGCAGTTCTTC. This translates into CASSQRGLSAINEQFF.

The V call is TRBV9, the J call TRBJ2-1; 12 bases line up with TRBD2. In germline, CDR1 is SGDLS, CDR2 YYNGEE. The V and J ends lost 3 bases and 6 bases, in that order; junction bases with no gene match: 4. The CDR3 consists of 15 residues. The CDR3 nucleotides are TGTGCCAGCAGCGCCCCGGGACTAGCGGGCAATGAGCAGTTCTTC. Translated, it gives CASSAPGLAGNEQFF.

The rearrangement uses TRBV28 and TRBJ2-6, with no clear D. CDR3 length: 15 amino acids. The germline V and J ends were trimmed by 6 bases and 1 base, with 10 bases remaining between them. The V gene's germline CDR1 is MDHEN and CDR2 SYDVKM. CDR3 nucleotides: TGTGCCAGCAGCATAGCTAGTTCTGGGGCCAACGTCCTGACTTTC. Translating gives CASSIASSGANVLTF.